This T cell receptor (beta chain) was sequenced during a study of blood T cell repertoires in COVID-19. Per the original methods: Reference gene primer amplification gave estimated nucleated cell counts. Data came from immunoSEQ multiplex PCR; TCRdb stores just in-frame clones and leaves some out. V and J calls and clone size are copied from that table; D and trimming were computed from the DNA. The table includes 29,000 or so clones, about two thirds detected once. This clone was recorded a few times. Germline CDR1 reads MNHEY; CDR2 reads SVGAGI. Trimming removed 6 bases from V and 0 bases from J, with 9 bases in between. The CDR3 has 15 amino acids.

The V and J genes are TRBV6-5 and TRBJ1-6, with D perhaps TRBD1 (6 bases). The sequencing sample was made of peripheral blood. The source is a human donor in a cohort sampled during active COVID-19. DNA of the CDR3: TGTGCCAGCAGATCCAGGGGCTCCTATAATTCACCCCTCCACTTT. Translating it yields CASRSRGSYNSPLHF.